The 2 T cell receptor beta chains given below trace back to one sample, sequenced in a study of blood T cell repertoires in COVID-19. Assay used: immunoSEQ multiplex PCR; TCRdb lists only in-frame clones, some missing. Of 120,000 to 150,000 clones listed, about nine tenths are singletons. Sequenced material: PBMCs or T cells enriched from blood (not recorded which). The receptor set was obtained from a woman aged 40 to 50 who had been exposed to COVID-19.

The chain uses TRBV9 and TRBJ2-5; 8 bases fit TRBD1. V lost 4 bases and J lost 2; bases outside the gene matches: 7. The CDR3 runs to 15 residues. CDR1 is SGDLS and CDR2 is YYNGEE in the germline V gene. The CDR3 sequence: CASSSLGTGQETQYF. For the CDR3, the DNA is TGTGCCAGCAGCTCACTGGGGACAGGTCAAGAGACCCAGTACTTC.

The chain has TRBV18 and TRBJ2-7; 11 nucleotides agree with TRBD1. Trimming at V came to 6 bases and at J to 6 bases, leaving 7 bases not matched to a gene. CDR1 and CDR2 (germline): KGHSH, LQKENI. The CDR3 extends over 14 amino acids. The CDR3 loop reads CASSPGQGAAEQYF. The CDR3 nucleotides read TGTGCCAGCTCTCCCGGACAGGGGGCTGCCGAGCAGTACTTC.